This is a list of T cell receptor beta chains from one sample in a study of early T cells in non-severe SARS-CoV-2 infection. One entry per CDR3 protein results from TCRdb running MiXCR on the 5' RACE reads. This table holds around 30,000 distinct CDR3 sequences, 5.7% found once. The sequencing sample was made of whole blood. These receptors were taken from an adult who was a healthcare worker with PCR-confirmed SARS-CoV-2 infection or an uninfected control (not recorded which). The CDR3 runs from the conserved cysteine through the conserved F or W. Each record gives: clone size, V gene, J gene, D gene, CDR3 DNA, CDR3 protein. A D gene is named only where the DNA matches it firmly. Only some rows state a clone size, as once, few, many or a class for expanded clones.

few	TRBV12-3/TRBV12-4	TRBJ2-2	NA	TGTGCCAGTCAATCGTCGACAGCGAACACCGGGGAGCTGTTTTTT	CASQSSTANTGELFF
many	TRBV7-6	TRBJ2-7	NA	TGTGCCAGCAGCTTAGGGACAGAAGATTACGAGCAGTACTTC	CASSLGTEDYEQYF
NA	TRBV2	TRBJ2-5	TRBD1	TGTGCCATTCGGACAGGCCAAGAGACCCAGTACTTC	CAIRTGQETQYF
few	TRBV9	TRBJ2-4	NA	TGTGCCAGCAGCTCCCTCCCCCAAGCCAAAAACATTCAGTACTTC	CASSSLPQAKNIQYF
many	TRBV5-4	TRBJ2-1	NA	TGTGCCAGCAGCCCTTCCCCAGCGGCCCCCAATGAGCAGTTCTTC	CASSPSPAAPNEQFF
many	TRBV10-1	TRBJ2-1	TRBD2	TGCGCCAGCAGTGAGTACACTAGCGGACCCAATGAGCAGTTCTTC	CASSEYTSGPNEQFF
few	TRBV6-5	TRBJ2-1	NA	TGTGCCAGCAGTTACTCTGGGGTGGGTCGAGGCAATGAGCAGTTCTTC	CASSYSGVGRGNEQFF
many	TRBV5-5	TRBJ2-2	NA	TGTGCCAGCAGCTTGGACGCTCGAAACACCGGGGAGCTGTTTTTT	CASSLDARNTGELFF
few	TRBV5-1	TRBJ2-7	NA	TGCGCCAGCAGCTTCGAGGGGGGCCGGTACGAGCAGTACTTC	CASSFEGGRYEQYF
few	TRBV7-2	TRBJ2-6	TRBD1	TGTGCCAGCAGAACTAGGGACAGGCCGGGGGCCAACGTCCTGACTTTC	CASRTRDRPGANVLTF
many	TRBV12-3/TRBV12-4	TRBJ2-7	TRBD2	TGTGCCAGCAGCCTTGAGCGGGGGATGAGGCACGAGCAGTACTTC	CASSLERGMRHEQYF
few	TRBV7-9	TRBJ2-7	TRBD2	TGTGCCAGCAGCTCGAAAAAATCACTAGCGGGAGGGTTCGACGAGCAGTACTTC	CASSSKKSLAGGFDEQYF
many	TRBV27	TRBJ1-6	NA	TGTGCCAGCAGTTTGCCCGCTGGACGTCCCCTCCACTTT	CASSLPAGRPLHF
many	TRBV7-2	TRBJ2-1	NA	TGTGCCAGCAGCCTCCACGGAGGGTTCACCTACAATGAGCAGTTCTTC	CASSLHGGFTYNEQFF
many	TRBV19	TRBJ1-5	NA	TGTGCCAGTACCACTCTTCGGGGCAGACAGCATTTT	CASTTLRGRQHF
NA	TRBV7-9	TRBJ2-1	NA	TGTGCCAGCAGCTTTGTCGTACTAGGTCGCCACAATGAGCAGTTCTTC	CASSFVVLGRHNEQFF
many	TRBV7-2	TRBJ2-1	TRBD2	TGTGCCAGCAGCTTAGAAGGGCTAGCGGGAAACAATGAGCAGTTCTTC	CASSLEGLAGNNEQFF
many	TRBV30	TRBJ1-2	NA	TGTGCCTGGAGTTCGGGATTGGCAGCTCTCGGCTACACCTTC	CAWSSGLAALGYTF
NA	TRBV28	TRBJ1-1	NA	TGTGCCACCCAGTCTAGTCATTTGAACACTGAAGCTTTCTTT	CATQSSHLNTEAFF
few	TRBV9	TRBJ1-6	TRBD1	TGTGCCAGCAGCACCTTGGACAGGGCGAATTCACCCCTCCACTTT	CASSTLDRANSPLHF
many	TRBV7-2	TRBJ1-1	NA	TGTGCCAGCAGCAGGGACGGCAACACTGAAGCTTTCTTT	CASSRDGNTEAFF
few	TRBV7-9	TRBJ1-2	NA	TGTGCCAGCAGCGGAAACAGAGGAGCTAACTATGGCTACACCTTC	CASSGNRGANYGYTF
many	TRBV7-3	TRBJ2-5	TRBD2	TGTGCCAGCAGCTTAACGTTGAAAGGACTAGCGGGAGTTTCCCCCCAAGAGACCCAGTACTTC	CASSLTLKGLAGVSPQETQYF
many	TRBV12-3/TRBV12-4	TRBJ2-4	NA	TGTGCCAGCAGTGTCGGAAGTAGACCGCTAGCCAAAAACATTCAGTACTTC	CASSVGSRPLAKNIQYF
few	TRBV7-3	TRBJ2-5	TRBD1	TGTGCCAGCAGCCCCCGGCCAGGGGGCCGGGAGACCCAGTACTTC	CASSPRPGGRETQYF
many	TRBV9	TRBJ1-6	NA	TGTGCCAGCAGCGTAGAGGTCGATTCACCCCTCCACTTT	CASSVEVDSPLHF
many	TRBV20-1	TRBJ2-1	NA	TGCAGTGCTAGAGATGCTCGTAACTACAATGAGCAGTTCTTC	CSARDARNYNEQFF
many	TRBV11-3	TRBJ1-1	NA	TGTGCCAGCAGCCGCACGACGGGGACTGAAGCTTTCTTT	CASSRTTGTEAFF
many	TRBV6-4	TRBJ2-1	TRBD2	TGTGCCAGCGGGACTAGCGGTGAACACAATGAGCAGTTCTTC	CASGTSGEHNEQFF
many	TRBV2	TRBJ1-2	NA	TGTGCCAGCAATCCTTCGCCCGGGGGGGAGGGCTACACCTTC	CASNPSPGGEGYTF
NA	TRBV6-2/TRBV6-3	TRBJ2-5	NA	TGTGCCAGCAAGGGTAGCGGAAAAGAGACCCAGTACTTC	CASKGSGKETQYF
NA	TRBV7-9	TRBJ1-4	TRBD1	TGTGCCAGCAGCCGTGGGACAGGGGTTTTTGGTGAAAAACTGTTTTTT	CASSRGTGVFGEKLFF
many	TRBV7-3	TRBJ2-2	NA	TGTGCCAGCAGCTTATACAGAGACACCGGGGAGCTGTTTTTT	CASSLYRDTGELFF
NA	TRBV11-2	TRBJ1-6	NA	TGTGCCAGCAGCTTAGAACAGTTCTCAACCCTCCACTTT	CASSLEQFSTLHF
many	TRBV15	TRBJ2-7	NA	TGTGCCACCAGCAGATCCGGGCTCCCGGGGGAGCAGTACTTC	CATSRSGLPGEQYF